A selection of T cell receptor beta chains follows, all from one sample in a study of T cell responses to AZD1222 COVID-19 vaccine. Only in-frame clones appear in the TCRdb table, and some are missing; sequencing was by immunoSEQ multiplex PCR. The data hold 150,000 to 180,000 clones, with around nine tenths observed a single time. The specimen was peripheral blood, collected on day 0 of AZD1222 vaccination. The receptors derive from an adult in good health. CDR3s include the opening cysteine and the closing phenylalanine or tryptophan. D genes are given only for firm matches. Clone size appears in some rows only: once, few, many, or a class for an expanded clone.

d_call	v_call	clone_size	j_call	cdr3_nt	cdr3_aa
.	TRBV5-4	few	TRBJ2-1	TGTGCCAGCAGCTCCTGGGCAATGGATGAGCAGTTCTTC	CASSSWAMDEQFF
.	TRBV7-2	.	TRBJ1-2	TGTGCCAGCAGCTTCTCGGGACCCAGAGTTGGCTATGGCTACACCTTC	CASSFSGPRVGYGYTF
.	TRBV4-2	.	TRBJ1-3	TGTGCCAGCAGTTATCGTGCAGGGCTAGGGGGAAACACCATATATTTT	CASSYRAGLGGNTIYF
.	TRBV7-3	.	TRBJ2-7	TGTGCCAGCAGCCCGGGACCCCAACGCGAGCAGTACTTC	CASSPGPQREQYF
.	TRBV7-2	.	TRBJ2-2	TGTGCCAGCAGTACTATCACGGCGAACACCGGGGAGCTGTTTTTT	CASSTITANTGELFF
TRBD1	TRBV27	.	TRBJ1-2	TGTGCCAGCAGTCCCCTCCGACAGGGTGGGGTCAGTGGCTACACCTTC	CASSPLRQGGVSGYTF
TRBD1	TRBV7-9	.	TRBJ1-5	TGTGCCAGCAGCAAAATGGGACAGGCGGATCAGCCCCAGCATTTT	CASSKMGQADQPQHF
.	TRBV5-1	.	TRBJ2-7	TGCGCCAGCAGCTTGGAAAAGGGTACGCGGGAGCAGTACTTC	CASSLEKGTREQYF
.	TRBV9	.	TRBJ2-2	TGTGCCAGCAGCCATGGCAGCTACACCGGGGAGCTGTTTTTT	CASSHGSYTGELFF
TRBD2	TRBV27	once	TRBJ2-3	TGTGCCAGCAGTTTGGCTAGCGGGGGGGAGACAGATACGCAGTATTTT	CASSLASGGETDTQYF
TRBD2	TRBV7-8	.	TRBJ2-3	TGTGCCAGCAGCTTTCTGCTAGCGGGAGGGCATTCTTATACGCAGTATTTT	CASSFLLAGGHSYTQYF
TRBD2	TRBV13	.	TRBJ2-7	TGTGCCAGCAGCTTTGGGGGACTAAGAAGGGAAGAGCAGTACTTC	CASSFGGLRREEQYF
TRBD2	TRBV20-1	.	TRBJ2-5	TGCAGTGCTAGTCCCGGACTAGCGGGTCCCCAAGAGACCCAGTACTTC	CSASPGLAGPQETQYF
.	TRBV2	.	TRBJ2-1	TGTGCCAGCCGTTCCTTCTCCTACAATGAGCAGTTCTTC	CASRSFSYNEQFF
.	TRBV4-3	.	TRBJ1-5	TGCGCCAGCAGCCAAGATCGGTTGACAGGAAGGAGGGATCAGCCCCAGCATTTT	CASSQDRLTGRRDQPQHF
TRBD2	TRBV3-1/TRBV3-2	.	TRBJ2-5	TGTGCCAGCAGCCCAACGCCGGGACTAGCGAACCTCAAACCAGAGACCCAGTACTTC	CASSPTPGLANLKPETQYF
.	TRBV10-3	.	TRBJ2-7	TGTGCCACAGGACGGGACTTCTACGAGCAGTACTTC	CATGRDFYEQYF
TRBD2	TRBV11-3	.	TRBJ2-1	TGTGCCAGCAGCCGCAGCGGGAGAGTAGACAATGAGCAGTTCTTC	CASSRSGRVDNEQFF
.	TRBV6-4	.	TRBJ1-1	TGTGCCAGCAAAAAACAGGGTTGGGGCACTGAAGCTTTCTTT	CASKKQGWGTEAFF
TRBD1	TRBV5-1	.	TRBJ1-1	TGCGCCAGCAGCTTACAGGGGGCCCTGAACACTGAAGCTTTCTTT	CASSLQGALNTEAFF
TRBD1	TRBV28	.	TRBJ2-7	TGTGCCAGCAGTTTGGACAGGGTCCTCTACGAGCAGTACTTC	CASSLDRVLYEQYF
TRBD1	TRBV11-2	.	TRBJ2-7	TGTGCCAGCAGCTTGGTGGGGACAGGGACAATCTACGAGCAGTACTTC	CASSLVGTGTIYEQYF
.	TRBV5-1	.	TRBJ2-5	TGCGCCAGCAGCCCCAGGAGGGTTAACATGAGGGGCGTCCAAGAGACCCAGTACTTC	CASSPRRVNMRGVQETQYF
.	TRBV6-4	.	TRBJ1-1	TGTGCCAGCAGTGTGGGGAGGACGGCGAACACTGAAGCTTTCTTT	CASSVGRTANTEAFF
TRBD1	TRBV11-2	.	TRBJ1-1	TGTGCCAGCAGCCCAGACAGGGCAACTGAAGCTTTCTTT	CASSPDRATEAFF
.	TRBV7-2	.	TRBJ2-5	TGTGCCAGCAGCTCCGCCCTTCGGGAGACCCAGTACTTC	CASSSALRETQYF
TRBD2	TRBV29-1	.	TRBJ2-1	TGCAGCGGGCGGGGGGGCGTTGGTGCTGAGCAGTTCTTC	CSGRGGVGAEQFF
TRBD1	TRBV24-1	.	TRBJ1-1	TGTGCCACCAGCGCTGGACAGGGCAGGACCCCAGCTTTCTTT	CATSAGQGRTPAFF
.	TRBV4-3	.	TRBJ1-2	TGCGCCAGCAGCCCGCCCCCAGGGGTCGGCTACACCTTC	CASSPPPGVGYTF
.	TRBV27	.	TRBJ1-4	TGTGCCAGCAGTCCCAGGGGCCCTGCGGCTAATGAAAAACTGTTTTTT	CASSPRGPAANEKLFF
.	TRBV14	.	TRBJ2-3	TGTGCCAGCAGCCCTTTGGGTCGAGCGCAGTATTTT	CASSPLGRAQYF
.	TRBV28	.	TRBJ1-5	TGTGCCAGCAGTTCACCCCTTTTAACAGGGTGGGGGGATAGCAATCAGCCCCAGCATTTT	CASSSPLLTGWGDSNQPQHF